The 17 T cell receptor beta chains below all came from one sample that was sequenced in a study of cytomegalovirus exposure and HLA in healthy donors. The PCR was carried out with 60 Vbeta primers and 13 Jbeta primers. Here immunoSEQ multiplex PCR was the method, and the copy in TCRdb shows in-frame clones only, minus some. The profile shows around 120,000 clones, 15% to 17% of them singletons. The sequenced sample was PBMCs. Receptors were obtained from a woman between 18 and 30 years old in good health and CMV-seronegative.

The chain recombines TRBV5-5 with TRBJ2-7; 7 bases fit TRBD1. CDR1 and CDR2 (germline): SGHKS, YYEKEE (reference sequence). V dropped 2 bases and J dropped 5; count of bases not matched to a gene: 1. This CDR3 is 12 amino acids long. The CDR3 protein is CASSLGGHEQYF. In DNA, the CDR3 is TGTGCCAGCAGCTTAGGGGGCCACGAGCAGTACTTC.

The chain carries TRBV5-8 and TRBJ1-3; 7 nucleotides line up with TRBD1. Germline V gene lookup returns CDR1 SGHTS and CDR2 YDEGEE. V was clipped by 4 bases and J by 3 bases; unmatched bases: 4. The CDR3 length is 14 residues. The chain's CDR3 is CASSPRTGGNTIYF. CDR3 coding DNA: TGTGCCAGCAGCCCGAGGACAGGTGGAAACACCATATATTTT.

This clone has more than one count but fewer than ten. The chain uses TRBV27 and TRBJ1-2, with 12 nucleotides matching TRBD1. The germline CDR1 and CDR2 sequences are MNHEY and SMNVEV (reference sequence). With 4 bases clipped from V and 4 bases from J, the junction kept 10 bases outside the gene matches. The length of the CDR3 is 17 residues. CDR3 protein: CASSSTGTGGDAYGYTF. The CDR3 nucleotides read TGTGCCAGCAGTTCCACCGGGACAGGGGGCGATGCCTATGGCTACACCTTC.

The chain uses TRBV29-1 and TRBJ2-2; D is unclear. The CDR3 consists of 11 residues. The germline CDR1 and CDR2 sequences are SQVTM and ANQGSEA. The V gene lost 3 bases and the J gene lost 5 bases, with 4 bases spanning the gap. CDR3 DNA: TGCAGCGTTGACAGAACCGGGGAGCTGTTTTTT. This translates into CSVDRTGELFF.

The CDR3 DNA reads TGTGCCAGCAGTTTGCGGGTGCCCAATGAAAAACTGTTTTTT. It encodes CASSLRVPNEKLFF. V gene TRBV28 combines with J gene TRBJ1-4; no clear D. Deletions cut 3 bases from V and 5 bases from J, with 10 bases between. This CDR3 has 14 amino acids. Per germline, CDR1 MDHEN and CDR2 SYDVKM.

As for this clone: At one end, the junction sequence differs from germline, possibly due to a read error. The rearrangement joins TRBV5-4 to TRBJ1-4, with 9 bases identical to TRBD1. From germline, CDR1 is SGHNT and CDR2 YYREEE (reference sequence). CDR3 length: 14 amino acids. CDR3 protein: CASSLGTGDDKLFF. In DNA, the CDR3 is TGTGCCAGCAGCTTGGGGACAGGGGATGACAAACTGTTTTTT.

This clone was counted a few times. The V gene is TRBV9, the J gene TRBJ2-3, with D tentatively TRBD2 (5 bases). Trimming cost V 4 bases and J 4 bases, with 10 bases left between them. CDR3 length: 13 residues. In germline, CDR1 is SGDLS, CDR2 YYNGEE. Here the CDR3 reads CASSFSDSDTQYF. The CDR3 nucleotides are TGTGCCAGCAGCTTTAGCGACTCAGATACGCAGTATTTT.

V usage is TRBV4-2 and J usage is TRBJ1-6, with 9 bases lining up with TRBD1. V lost 1 base and J lost 7; bases outside the gene matches: 2. Germline CDR1 is LGHNA and CDR2 is YNFKEQ. The CDR3 runs to 15 residues. Here the CDR3 DNA reads TGTGCCAGCAGCCAAGCACAGGGGGCGAATTCACCCCTCCACTTT. Protein: CASSQAQGANSPLHF.

The chain carries TRBV29-1 and TRBJ1-5; perhaps TRBD1 as D (6 bases). CDR1 is SQVTM and CDR2 is ANQGSEA in the germline V gene. CDR3 length: 13 amino acids. V dropped 6 bases and J dropped 3 bases, with 12 bases sitting between them. The DNA of the CDR3 is TGCAGCGTGGTCACAGGGATCAATCAGCCCCAGCATTTT. The encoded protein is CSVVTGINQPQHF.

V and J are TRBV18 and TRBJ2-2; 10 bases match TRBD2. There are 16 residues in the CDR3. V shed 3 bases and J 1 base; nucleotides not matched to a gene: 2. The germline V gene has CDR1 KGHSH and CDR2 LQKENI. CDR3 residues: CASSPSSGGNTGELFF. The CDR3 coding sequence is TGTGCCAGCTCACCCTCTAGCGGGGGGAACACCGGGGAGCTGTTTTTT.

This clone was detected a few times. This chain links TRBV6-1 with TRBJ2-3; D is possibly TRBD2 (6 bases). Germline V gene sequence: CDR1 MNHNS, CDR2 SASEGT. CDR3 length equals 15 residues. With 1 base removed from V and 4 bases from J, the gap between germline ends came to 12 bases. The CDR3 here is CASSEEPGAPDTQYF. The DNA for the CDR3 is TGTGCCAGCAGTGAAGAGCCGGGAGCTCCAGATACGCAGTATTTT.

This clone was found a few times. The chain uses TRBV27 and TRBJ2-3, with 13 bases lining up with TRBD2. The V segment lost 5 bases and the J segment 11 bases; nucleotides outside the gene matches: 10. The CDR3 consists of 15 residues. Germline CDR1 MNHEY, CDR2 SMNVEV (reference sequence). CDR3 residues: CASSDKLAGGVEQYF. As DNA, the CDR3 is TGTGCCAGCAGTGATAAACTAGCGGGAGGGGTGGAGCAGTATTTT.

The chain employs TRBV5-6 and TRBJ2-1; 7 bases map to TRBD2. V shed 4 bases, J shed 8 bases, and the junction held 6 bases outside the gene matches. The CDR3 runs to 13 residues. Germline lookup yields CDR1 SGHDT and CDR2 YYEEEE. The CDR3 DNA is TGTGCCAGCAGCGCGGGAGCCAGCTATGAGCAGTTCTTC. It is translated as CASSAGASYEQFF. Full variable domain (rest looked up from reference TRBV5-6 and TRBJ2-1): DAGVTQSPTHLIKTRGQQVTLRCSPKSGHDTVSWYQQALGQGPQFIFQYYEEEERQRGNFPDRFSGHQFPNYSSELNVNALLLGDSALYLCASSAGASYEQFFGPGTRLTVL.

The chain employs TRBV2 and TRBJ2-7; TRBD2 matches at 10 bases. CDR1 SNHLY and CDR2 FYNNEI come from the germline V gene. The CDR3 length is 15 residues. After removal of 1 base from V and 2 bases from J, the junction contained 2 bases not matched to a gene. The CDR3: CASSEDSGGPYEQYF. CDR3 coding DNA: TGTGCCAGCAGTGAAGATAGCGGGGGGCCCTACGAGCAGTACTTC.

The chain links TRBV2 to TRBJ2-7; 13 bases agree with TRBD2. This CDR3 is 15 amino acids long. Germline CDR1 is SNHLY and CDR2 is FYNNEI. The junction had 7 bases not matched to a gene; V was cut back by 6 bases and J by 5 bases. The CDR3 DNA follows: TGTGCCAGCAGCATGACTAGCGGGAGGATGAACGAGCAGTACTTC. Translating gives CASSMTSGRMNEQYF. The entire variable domain, with the rest obtained from reference TRBV2 and TRBJ2-7, is as follows: EPEVTQTPSHQVTQMGQEVILRCVPISNHLYFYWYRQILGQKVEFLVSFYNNEISEKSEIFDDQFSVERPDGSNFTLKIRSTKLEDSAMYFCASSMTSGRMNEQYFGPGTRLTVT.

The V and J genes are TRBV19 and TRBJ1-2; D perhaps matches TRBD1 (5 bases). The CDR3 is made up of 12 amino acids. Germline V gene data show CDR1 as LNHDA and CDR2 as SQIVND (reference sequence). V was trimmed by 6 bases and J by 1 base, leaving 6 bases between them. Here the CDR3 DNA reads TGTGCCAGTAGGCAGGGTAACTATGGCTACACCTTC. It translates to CASRQGNYGYTF.

This clone was picked up one time. The rearrangement uses TRBV7-2 and TRBJ2-7; 8 bases match TRBD1. The V and J ends lost 3 bases and 4 bases, in that order; junction bases with no gene match: 11. This CDR3 is 16 amino acids long. The germline CDR1 and CDR2 sequences are SGHTA and FQGNSA. This chain's CDR3 is CASSFPGQGTSYEQYF. Here the CDR3 DNA reads TGTGCCAGCAGCTTTCCTGGACAGGGAACCTCTTACGAGCAGTACTTC. Full variable domain (remainder filled in from reference TRBV7-2 and TRBJ2-7): GAGVSQSPSNKVTEKGKDVELRCDPISGHTALYWYRQSLGQGLEFLIYFQGNSAPDKSGLPSDRFSAERTGGSVSTLTIQRTQQEDSAVYLCASSFPGQGTSYEQYFGPGTRLTVT.